One and the same sample provided the 26 T cell receptor beta chains below, sequenced in a study of cytomegalovirus exposure and HLA in healthy donors. Amplification used 60 Vbeta primers and 13 Jbeta primers. Some clones are missing from TCRdb's copy, which holds only in-frame ones; the method was immunoSEQ multiplex PCR. The profile covers about 170,000 clones, with around 74% appearing a single time and 2.5% to 3.5% taken by the ten largest. The sample was PBMCs. These receptors were taken from a female donor in good health and CMV-seronegative.

The chain recombines TRBV28 with TRBJ2-7; 7 bases map to TRBD1. CDR3 length: 14 residues. The ends lost 6 bases at V and 3 bases at J; junction bases unmatched: 8. Germline CDR1 MDHEN, CDR2 SYDVKM. The CDR3 is CASSGRDSHYEQYF. The CDR3 nucleotides are TGTGCCAGCAGCGGCCGGGACAGCCACTACGAGCAGTACTTC.

The rearrangement links TRBV9 to TRBJ1-5; tentatively, D is TRBD1 (6 bases). The CDR3 runs 15 residues. Germline assignment: CDR1 SGDLS and CDR2 YYNGEE. Trimming shortened V by 4 bases and J by 3 bases, and 14 bases separated the two germline ends. The DNA of the CDR3 is TGTGCCAGCAGCTTCACGTGGGACACCAATCAGCCCCAGCATTTT. Translation gives CASSFTWDTNQPQHF. Drawing the rest from reference TRBV9 and TRBJ1-5, the complete variable domain is DSGVTQTPKHLITATGQRVTLRCSPRSGDLSVYWYQQSLDQGLQFLIQYYNGEERAKGNILERFSAQQFPDLHSELNLSSLELGDSALYFCASSFTWDTNQPQHFGDGTRLSIL.

CDR3 amino acids: CASSYRDWNTEAFF. The CDR3 DNA is TGTGCCAGCAGTTACAGGGACTGGAACACTGAAGCTTTCTTT. This rearrangement joins TRBV6-5 to TRBJ1-1; D might be TRBD1 (5 bases). This CDR3 has 14 residues. Germline CDR1 reads MNHEY; CDR2 reads SVGAGI. The V end lost 2 bases, the J end lost 1 base, and 8 bases lay between the germline ends.

The chain has TRBV5-6 and TRBJ2-7, with 7 positions matching TRBD2. The trim removed 1 base at V and 0 bases at J, leaving 10 bases unmatched. The CDR3 length is 17 residues. CDR1 and CDR2 (germline): SGHDT, YYEEEE. This chain's CDR3 is CASSLPLAERSSYEQYF. CDR3 sequence (DNA): TGTGCCAGCAGCTTGCCGCTAGCGGAAAGGAGCTCCTACGAGCAGTACTTC.

This clone was observed a handful of times. The genes are TRBV13 and TRBJ2-5; D not resolved. The ends were cut back, 5 bases at V and 2 bases at J, with 21 bases in the middle. There are 17 residues in the CDR3. Per the germline V gene, CDR1 is PRHDT and CDR2 is FYEKMQ (reference sequence). As DNA, the CDR3 is TGTGCCAGCAGCCATACCCCTTTGGCAGTCGGGCAAGAGACCCAGTACTTC. It specifies CASSHTPLAVGQETQYF.

The chain employs TRBV5-8 and TRBJ1-1; TRBD1 agrees at 8 bases. Germline assignment: CDR1 SGHTS and CDR2 YDEGEE. The CDR3 consists of 14 residues. V was pared by 0 bases and J by 5 bases, with 3 bases of the junction left unmatched. The CDR3 DNA reads as TGTGCCAGCAGCTTGGGAACAGGGGGGACTGAAGCTTTCTTT. Encoded protein: CASSLGTGGTEAFF.

In its sample, this clone was seen a few times. This chain joins TRBV6-5 and TRBJ1-1; 10 bases agree with TRBD1. The germline CDR1 and CDR2 sequences are MNHEY and SVGAGI. This CDR3 comprises 15 residues. With V trimmed by 2 bases and J by 1 base, 1 base remained unmatched. DNA for the CDR3: TGTGCCAGCAGTTACCGGACAGGGGGGAACACTGAAGCTTTCTTT. Protein sequence: CASSYRTGGNTEAFF.

The chain couples TRBV11-2 to TRBJ2-7; 12 nucleotides match TRBD2. The J segment lost 2 bases and the V segment lost 6 bases, leaving 5 bases of the junction unmatched. Germline-derived CDR1 and CDR2 are SGHAT and FQNNGV. This CDR3 contains 15 residues. In nucleotides, the CDR3 is TGTGCCAGCAGGGGACTAGCGGGTCTCCCCTACGAGCAGTACTTC. This sequence encodes CASRGLAGLPYEQYF.

The V call is TRBV9, the J call TRBJ2-5, with 11 bases matching TRBD2. Germline CDR1 is SGDLS and CDR2 is YYNGEE. V lost 0 bases to trimming and J lost 2 bases; unmatched junction nucleotides: 6. The CDR3 covers 17 residues. CDR3 residues: CASSVAPGLAGQETQYF. The CDR3 region has the DNA TGTGCCAGCAGCGTAGCTCCCGGACTAGCGGGTCAAGAGACCCAGTACTTC.

This rearrangement joins TRBV5-4 to TRBJ1-2; a possible D gene is TRBD1 (6 bases). The CDR3 is 16 residues long. Germline CDR1 SGHNT, CDR2 YYREEE (reference sequence). The V gene lost 0 bases and the J gene lost 7 bases, with 19 bases spanning the gap. The DNA of the CDR3 is TGTGCCAGCAGCTTGGCCATCGAACGCACAGGGATTGGCTACACCTTC. This gives the protein CASSLAIERTGIGYTF.

The V gene is TRBV27, the J gene TRBJ1-2; tentative D call: TRBD1 (6 bases). The CDR3 consists of 13 residues. Trimming took off 6 bases at V and 7 bases at J, with 15 bases between the two ends. CDR1 is MNHEY and CDR2 is SMNVEV in the germline V gene (reference sequence). CDR3 DNA: TGTGCCAGCAGGGTACAGGGAGCCGGTGGCTACACCTTC. Its translation: CASRVQGAGGYTF.

This sequence joins TRBV4-1 and TRBJ2-1, with 13 bases lining up with TRBD2. Germline V CDR1 and CDR2: MGHRA, YSYEKL. The CDR3 is made up of 17 amino acids. Germline trimming cut 3 bases from V and 7 bases from J; bases unmatched to any gene: 9. The CDR3 DNA follows: TGCGCCAGCAGCCAGCTGGGACTAGCGGGGCGGGAGAATGAGCAGTTCTTC. It specifies CASSQLGLAGRENEQFF.

This clone was seen only once. The gene calls are TRBV30 and TRBJ2-7; D is ambiguous. Deletions cut 3 bases from V and 4 bases from J, with 13 bases between. Per the germline V gene, CDR1 is GTSNPN and CDR2 is SVGIG (reference sequence). CDR3 length: 13 amino acids. CDR3 sequence (DNA): TGTGCCTGGAGGAGAGTCGGGTTGTACGAGCAGTACTTC. Its translation: CAWRRVGLYEQYF.

This chain joins TRBV28 and TRBJ2-1; 7 bases line up with TRBD2. V shed 1 base, J shed 8 bases, and the junction held 5 bases outside the gene matches. Germline CDR1 and CDR2: MDHEN and SYDVKM. The CDR3 has 14 amino acids. The CDR3 is CASSLSGLLDEQFF. Written as DNA, the CDR3 is TGTGCCAGCAGTTTATCGGGACTACTCGATGAGCAGTTCTTC. Combining the CDR3 with reference TRBV28 and TRBJ2-1 gives the whole variable domain DVKVTQSSRYLVKRTGEKVFLECVQDMDHENMFWYRQDPGLGLRLIYFSYDVKMKEKGDIPEGYSVSREKKERFSLILESASTNQTSMYLCASSLSGLLDEQFFGPGTRLTVL.

This clone was found once. The DNA for the CDR3 is TGTGCCAGCAGCTCAGAGCTAGACTCTGGCTACACCTTC. Its protein product is CASSSELDSGYTF. The chain links TRBV7-6 to TRBJ1-2, with D hard to call. Trimming shortened V by 4 bases and J by 7 bases, and 13 bases separated the two germline ends. Germline CDR1 is SGHVS and CDR2 is FNYEAQ. This CDR3 has 13 residues.

This clone was seen a few times. Here the CDR3 reads CASSQARQGGNQPQHF. The CDR3 nucleotides are TGTGCCAGCAGCCAAGCAAGGCAGGGCGGCAATCAGCCCCAGCATTTT. V and J are TRBV4-2 and TRBJ1-5; TRBD1 is a possible D gene (5 bases). In germline, CDR1 is LGHNA, CDR2 YNFKEQ. There are 16 residues in the CDR3. V was clipped by 1 base and J by 2 bases, with 12 bases between them.

In the case of this clone: Relative to the germline gene, one junction end is altered; a read error may explain this. The J gene is TRBJ2-3, the V gene TRBV4-1, with 8 positions matching TRBD2. CDR1 is MGHRA, CDR2 YSYEKL, per germline. The CDR3 loop spans 15 amino acids. This chain's CDR3 is CASSQAGVRTDTQYF. The CDR3 nucleotides are TGCGCCAGCAGTCAAGCGGGAGTTAGGACAGATACGCAGTATTTT.

This chain links TRBV4-3 with TRBJ2-2; D unclear. CDR1 and CDR2 (germline): LGHNA, YSLEER. V was shortened by 0 bases and J by 0 bases, with 11 bases between the two germline ends. This CDR3 has 17 residues. The chain's CDR3 is CASSQDRVASNTGELFF. The CDR3 nucleotides are TGCGCCAGCAGCCAAGATCGGGTCGCCTCGAACACCGGGGAGCTGTTTTTT.

This chain joins TRBV6-6 and TRBJ2-1; 7 positions agree with TRBD1. The CDR3 loop spans 16 amino acids. The ends lost 5 bases at V and 3 bases at J; junction bases unmatched: 10. Looked up from germline, CDR1 is MNHNY and CDR2 is SVGAGI (reference sequence). The CDR3 here is CASSARDSINYNEQFF. The CDR3 region has the DNA TGTGCCAGCAGTGCCCGGGACAGCATAAACTACAATGAGCAGTTCTTC.

The V call is TRBV7-2, the J call TRBJ2-2; D is undetermined. The germline V and J ends were trimmed by 3 bases and 4 bases, with 12 bases remaining between them. This CDR3 has 15 amino acids. The germline V gene has CDR1 SGHTA and CDR2 FQGNSA. The CDR3 spells CASSLMTISTGELFF. The CDR3 coding sequence is TGTGCCAGCAGCTTGATGACAATAAGCACCGGGGAGCTGTTTTTT. The entire variable domain, with the rest obtained from reference TRBV7-2 and TRBJ2-2, is as follows: GAGVSQSPSNKVTEKGKDVELRCDPISGHTALYWYRQSLGQGLEFLIYFQGNSAPDKSGLPSDRFSAERTGGSVSTLTIQRTQQEDSAVYLCASSLMTISTGELFFGEGSRLTVL.

Remarks on this clone: The same CDR3 arises from other DNA sequences in this sample as well. This chain joins TRBV7-9 and TRBJ2-7; D perhaps matches TRBD2 (5 bases). The CDR3 is made up of 14 amino acids. Trimming shortened V by 1 base and J by 0 bases, and 7 bases separated the two germline ends. CDR1 SEHNR and CDR2 FQNEAQ come from the germline V gene (reference sequence). The CDR3: CASSLGTDSYEQYF. The CDR3 DNA reads TGTGCCAGCAGCTTAGGGACTGACTCCTACGAGCAGTACTTC.

The chain links TRBV4-1 to TRBJ2-7; a weak D match, TRBD1 (5 bases). This CDR3 is built from 17 residues. V was trimmed by 1 base and J by 0 bases, leaving 16 bases between them. CDR1 is MGHRA, CDR2 YSYEKL, per germline. The CDR3 DNA is TGCGCCAGCAGCCAAGTGATAGGGGCTAGGAGCTCCTACGAGCAGTACTTC. This encodes CASSQVIGARSSYEQYF.

The rearrangement joins TRBV10-1 to TRBJ2-2; a possible D gene is TRBD1 (6 bases). The CDR3 totals 15 residues. Trimming stripped 4 bases from V and 5 bases from J, with 14 bases between. Looked up from germline, CDR1 is WNHNN and CDR2 is SYGVQD (reference sequence). CDR3 amino acids: CASSGGRHGTGELFF. DNA for the CDR3: TGCGCCAGCAGTGGGGGGCGCCACGGGACCGGGGAGCTGTTTTTT.

This clone was seen only once. The rearrangement uses TRBV7-2 and TRBJ2-2; D is possibly TRBD2 (5 bases). The CDR3 covers 14 residues. Trimming took 1 base from V and 5 from J, leaving 8 bases between them. Germline CDR1 reads SGHTA; CDR2 reads FQGNSA. In DNA, the CDR3 is TGTGCCAGCAGCTTAGAAGGGAGAACCGGGGAGCTGTTTTTT. Translation gives CASSLEGRTGELFF.

This clone was seen only a few times. V and J are TRBV11-1 and TRBJ2-5; D ambiguous. CDR3 length: 14 residues. Trimming stripped 8 bases from V and 0 bases from J, with 13 bases between. Germline V gene sequence: CDR1 SGHAT, CDR2 FQDESV (reference sequence). The CDR3 loop is CASERFTNQETQYF. The CDR3 nucleotides are TGTGCCAGCGAGAGATTTACGAACCAAGAGACCCAGTACTTC.

This chain connects TRBV30 to TRBJ2-7; 7 bases are shared with TRBD2. The trim removed 0 bases at V and 1 base at J, leaving 3 bases unmatched. The germline V gene has CDR1 GTSNPN and CDR2 SVGIG (reference sequence). The CDR3 runs to 14 residues. This chain's CDR3 is CAWSVLATSYEQYF. For the CDR3, the DNA is TGTGCCTGGAGTGTACTAGCGACATCCTACGAGCAGTACTTC.